These 18 T cell receptor beta chains were sequenced from one sample in a study of breast tumors, draining lymph nodes, adjacent tissues (dated by TCRdb to about 2016). Receptor amplification or capture employed multiplex PCR. Sequencer: Illumina HiSeq 2000. The public sequencing data were trimmed at Q25 with fastp and processed into clonotypes with MiXCR by TCRdb, which kept only in-frame beta chains. Rows with a matching CDR3 protein are joined into one entry that keeps the most common DNA and genes. Across this sample there are tens of thousands of distinct CDR3 sequences, with around 55% seen only once. Around an eighth of the sample is in the top ten clones. Source material: breast tumor tissue. The receptors originated from a female donor with breast cancer. Some clones in this sample may be carry-over from other donors' samples.

This clonotype was picked up many times. The V gene is TRBV19, the J gene TRBJ1-5; D is unclear. Looked up from germline, CDR1 is LNHDA and CDR2 is SQIVND (reference sequence). The V end was cut by 4 bases, the J end by 2 bases, with 6 bases between. This CDR3 contains 13 residues. Written as DNA, the CDR3 is TGTGCCAGTAGTAAGGATCGCAATCAGCCCCAGCATTTT. Protein sequence: CASSKDRNQPQHF.

Details on this clonotype: The junction departs from the called germline gene at one end, perhaps through a read error. The genes are TRBV20-1 and TRBJ2-7; D is perhaps TRBD2 (6 bases). The length of the CDR3 is 14 residues. Germline CDR1 is DFQATT and CDR2 is SNEGSKA (reference sequence). The chain's CDR3 is CSARDQEGRYEQCF. CDR3 in DNA: TGCAGTGCTAGAGACCAGGAGGGGAGGTACGAGCAGTGCTTC.

In this sample, this clonotype is medium-sized. This chain joins TRBV2 and TRBJ2-7, with D possibly called TRBD1 or TRBD2 (6 bases each). The germline V gene encodes CDR1 SNHLY and CDR2 FYNNEI. The CDR3 covers 12 residues. Trimming pared 10 bases from V and 6 bases from J, leaving 16 bases between. The CDR3 protein is CATAIEGGEQYF. The CDR3 DNA is TGTGCCACCGCTATAGAGGGGGGCGAGCAGTACTTC. The entire variable domain, with the rest obtained from reference TRBV2 and TRBJ2-7, is as follows: EPEVTQTPSHQVTQMGQEVILRCVPISNHLYFYWYRQILGQKVEFLVSFYNNEISEKSEIFDDQFSVERPDGSNFTLKIRSTKLEDSAMYFCATAIEGGEQYFGPGTRLTVT.

This chain links TRBV20-1 with TRBJ2-7; 12 bases agree with TRBD1. The CDR3 loop spans 17 amino acids. The germline V gene encodes CDR1 DFQATT and CDR2 SNEGSKA (reference sequence). The ends lost 1 base at V and 2 bases at J; junction bases unmatched: 9. The CDR3, as DNA: TGCAGTGCTAGAGTTCCGGGACAGGGGGCGGGTACCTACGAGCAGTACTTC. The encoded protein is CSARVPGQGAGTYEQYF.

The table lists this clonotype with many counts. Possible read error: a much larger clone is one base away. The chain couples TRBV6-6 to TRBJ1-3; 7 bases line up with TRBD1. J was trimmed by 0 bases and V by 5 bases; bases with no gene match: 10. Looked up from germline, CDR1 is MNHNY and CDR2 is SVGAGI (reference sequence). This CDR3 is built from 17 residues. The CDR3 coding sequence is TGTGCCAGCAGTCACACGGGACAGCCGAGCTCTGGAAACACCATATATTTT. It yields the protein CASSHTGQPSSGNTIYF.

This sequence joins TRBV2 and TRBJ2-5, with 16 bases identical to TRBD2. The CDR3 is made up of 16 amino acids. Germline V gene sequence: CDR1 SNHLY, CDR2 FYNNEI. The V segment lost 6 bases and the J segment 7 bases; nucleotides outside the gene matches: 8. The chain's CDR3 is CASRGTSGGEAGTQYF. The DNA for the CDR3 is TGTGCCAGCAGGGGGACTAGCGGGGGGGAAGCCGGGACCCAGTACTTC.

The rearrangement uses TRBV7-9 and TRBJ2-7, with a possible D match to TRBD2 (6 bases). CDR3 length: 14 residues. V lost 3 bases and J lost 6, with 15 bases in between. Per the germline V gene, CDR1 is SEHNR and CDR2 is FQNEAQ (reference sequence). The CDR3 here is CASSFVRRGTEQYF. In DNA form, the CDR3 reads TGTGCCAGCAGCTTTGTTCGGCGGGGAACCGAGCAGTACTTC.

The CDR3 loop reads CASSQYSSRSDTQYF. DNA for the CDR3: TGTGCCAGCAGCCAATATTCTAGTCGGTCAGATACGCAGTATTTT. The rearrangement joins TRBV7-2 to TRBJ2-3; D is undetermined. Trimming cost V 5 bases and J 4 bases, with 16 bases left between them. The CDR3 runs to 15 residues. Germline V gives CDR1 SGHTA, CDR2 FQGNSA.

The V gene is TRBV6-5, the J gene TRBJ2-5, with TRBD2 identical over 9 bases. The germline V gene encodes CDR1 MNHEY and CDR2 SVGAGI. This CDR3 spans 17 amino acids. After removal of 5 bases from V and 5 bases from J, the junction contained 15 bases not matched to a gene. The CDR3 region has the DNA TGTGCCAGCAGTAGCCTCAAACGGACTAGCGATGACGAGACCCAGTACTTC. It is translated as CASSSLKRTSDDETQYF.

V and J are TRBV19 and TRBJ2-2; a possible D gene is TRBD2 (6 bases). V lost 1 base and J lost 0, with 6 bases in between. Germline CDR1 is LNHDA and CDR2 is SQIVND (reference sequence). This CDR3 spans 15 amino acids. The CDR3 spells CASSIAGANTGELFF. The CDR3 DNA reads as TGTGCCAGTAGTATAGCGGGGGCGAACACCGGGGAGCTGTTTTTT.

This clonotype showed up many times. The chain employs TRBV12-5 and TRBJ2-3, with D possibly being TRBD2 (6 bases). The CDR3 extends over 14 amino acids. Germline V gene lookup returns CDR1 LGHNT and CDR2 FRNRAP. V lost 5 bases and J lost 2, with 11 bases in between. The CDR3 region is CASGRTTNTDTQYF. CDR3 nucleotide sequence: TGTGCTAGTGGTCGGACTACCAACACAGATACGCAGTATTTT.

The rearrangement links TRBV7-6 to TRBJ2-7, with 8 bases fitting TRBD1. The CDR3 totals 13 residues. J lost 4 bases, V lost 5 bases, and 4 bases had no gene match. In germline, CDR1 is SGHVS, CDR2 FNYEAQ. Here the CDR3 reads CASSQDRAYEQYF. The CDR3 region has the DNA TGTGCCAGCAGCCAGGACAGGGCTTACGAGCAGTACTTC.

This clonotype was found a few times. The V call is TRBV7-9, the J call TRBJ2-3; 8 nucleotides agree with TRBD1. This CDR3 is 15 amino acids long. Germline CDR1 reads SEHNR; CDR2 reads FQNEAQ (reference sequence). J was trimmed by 2 bases and V by 1 base; bases with no gene match: 2. The CDR3 coding sequence is TGTGCCAGCAGCTTAGGACAGGGGAACACAGATACGCAGTATTTT. As protein: CASSLGQGNTDTQYF.

The rearrangement uses TRBV6-1 and TRBJ2-3; D is undetermined. The CDR3 totals 13 residues. Trimming removed 3 bases from V and 2 bases from J, with 6 bases in between. The V gene's germline CDR1 is MNHNS and CDR2 SASEGT. In DNA, the CDR3 is TGTGCCAGCAGTGACGGATACACAGATACGCAGTATTTT. Translated, it gives CASSDGYTDTQYF.

The V and J genes are TRBV5-8 and TRBJ2-7, with 10 bases fitting TRBD2. The V and J ends lost 6 bases and 6 bases, in that order; junction bases with no gene match: 9. The CDR3 runs to 14 residues. The V gene's germline CDR1 is SGHTS and CDR2 YDEGEE. The CDR3: CASTNLAGAPEQYF. CDR3 coding DNA: TGTGCCAGCACCAATCTAGCGGGAGCCCCCGAGCAGTACTTC.

This clonotype is termed medium-sized. V and J are TRBV14 and TRBJ1-2; D perhaps matches TRBD1 (5 bases). Trimming pared 0 bases from V and 2 bases from J, leaving 13 bases between. This CDR3 comprises 16 residues. The germline V gene has CDR1 SGHDN and CDR2 FVKESK. The chain's CDR3 is CASSQDVQGGNYGYTF. CDR3 coding DNA: TGTGCCAGCAGCCAAGATGTGCAGGGTGGGAACTATGGCTACACCTTC.

This clonotype was detected ten times or more. The chain joins TRBV28 to TRBJ2-3; 9 nucleotides agree with TRBD2. The CDR3 has 17 residues. V gave up 4 bases and J gave up 3 bases; unmatched junction bases: 11. The V gene's germline CDR1 is MDHEN and CDR2 SYDVKM. CDR3 sequence: CASSWDHLREGTDTQYF. In nucleotides, the CDR3 is TGTGCCAGCAGTTGGGACCACTTGCGGGAGGGAACAGATACGCAGTATTTT.

This clonotype was seen ten or more times. This chain connects TRBV2 to TRBJ2-5, with TRBD2 identical over 10 bases. The V and J ends lost 3 bases and 1 base, in that order; junction bases with no gene match: 5. Germline CDR1 reads SNHLY; CDR2 reads FYNNEI. There are 16 residues in the CDR3. As DNA, the CDR3 is TGTGCCAGCAGTGAGGGCTCTAGCGGGAGCCAAGAGACCCAGTACTTC. The encoded protein is CASSEGSSGSQETQYF.